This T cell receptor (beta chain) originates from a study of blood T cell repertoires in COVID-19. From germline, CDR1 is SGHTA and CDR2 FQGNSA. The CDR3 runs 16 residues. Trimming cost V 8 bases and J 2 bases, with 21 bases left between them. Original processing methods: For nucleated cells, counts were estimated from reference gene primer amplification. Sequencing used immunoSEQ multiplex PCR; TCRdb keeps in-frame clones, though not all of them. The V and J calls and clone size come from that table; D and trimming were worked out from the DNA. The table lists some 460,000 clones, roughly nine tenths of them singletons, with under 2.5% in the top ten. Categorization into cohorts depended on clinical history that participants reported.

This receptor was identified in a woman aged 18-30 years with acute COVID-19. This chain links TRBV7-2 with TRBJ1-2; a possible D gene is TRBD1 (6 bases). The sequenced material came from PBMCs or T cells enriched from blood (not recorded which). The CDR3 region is CASSPGGARTNYGYTF. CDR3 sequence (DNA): TGTGCCAGCTCCCCGGGGGGGGCACGTACCAACTATGGCTACACCTTC.